This T cell receptor (beta chain) was identified in a study of T cells expressing NK-cell markers. Study-level information: Sorted T-cell subsets CD3+CD56+NKG2C+, CD3+CD56+NKG2C- and CD3+CD56-NKG2C+ were TCR beta-sequenced. Among the eight sequenced donors, seven tested HCMV-seropositive and one tested seronegative.

For this clonotype: The target antigen is unknown.

Study-wide points: Four of the donors also had these clonotypes leading their CD3+CD56-NKG2C+ fraction.

CDR3 length: 16 amino acids. UMIs were included in TCR beta cDNA generated by 5'RACE template switching. Each CDR3 protein gets one entry in TCRdb, which reprocessed the 5' RACE reads and gives no DNA. The listing records almost 450,000 distinct CDR3 sequences. This TCR was sampled from a woman aged 18 to 75 in good health. V and J are TRBV21-1 and TRBJ2-1; TCRdb designates TRBD1, a call that cannot be tested without DNA. TRBV21-1 represents a pseudogene. Material for sequencing was blood T cells: a sorted CD56 or NKG2C T cell subset, CD4+ or CD8+ T cells, or bulk PBMC T cells (not recorded which). CDR3 protein: CASTLPCGNVYNEQFF.